The rows below give T cell receptor beta chains drawn from one sample of a study of regulatory T cells in long-lasting Graves disease. TCRdb ran MiXCR on the multiplex PCR reads and lists one entry per CDR3 protein. Counted here are more than 300,000 distinct CDR3 sequences, over 9.5% occurring once; the ten biggest clones make up around 18%. This same sample was also part of a study on T cells in Graves' hyperthyroidism and ophthalmopathy.

The specimen comprised peripheral blood mononuclear cells (PBMCs), sampled at new diagnosis, from a patient treated with antithyroid drugs. Receptor source: a woman aged 18-29 years with Graves disease. CDR3s include the opening cysteine and the closing phenylalanine or tryptophan. A D gene is named only where the DNA matches it firmly. The size of a clone is reported for some rows only, either as once, few or many, or as a class for expanded clones.

>TRBD1|TRBV6-2/TRBV6-3|NA|TRBJ2-1
TGTGCCAGCAGTTGGGGACAGGGGAAGGAGCAGTTCTTC
CASSWGQGKEQFF
>TRBD1|TRBV3-1|many|TRBJ1-1
TGTGCCAGCAGCCAAGAAGGAGGGGGCGGTGAAGCTTTCTTT
CASSQEGGGGEAFF
>NA|TRBV7-2|few|TRBJ1-1
TGTGCCAGCAGCTTAGCGACAAGTATGAACACTGAAGCTTTCTTT
CASSLATSMNTEAFF
>NA|TRBV7-8|NA|TRBJ1-6
TGTGCCAGCAGCTTTGGACACGAGCAGAGCTCCTATAATTCACCCCTCCACTTT
CASSFGHEQSSYNSPLHF
>TRBD2|TRBV7-6|NA|TRBJ2-1
TGTGCCAGCAGCCCCCGACTAGCGGGAGTCTCCTACAATGAGCAGTTCTTC
CASSPRLAGVSYNEQFF
>NA|TRBV12-3/TRBV12-4|few|TRBJ1-5
TGTGCCAGCAGCCCCGGGGACGGGTACTCACGCAATCAGCCCCAGCATTTT
CASSPGDGYSRNQPQHF
>NA|TRBV6-5|many|TRBJ1-2
TGTGCCAGCAGTTTCCCGCAAGGAAATGGCTACACCTTC
CASSFPQGNGYTF
>TRBD2|TRBV12-3/TRBV12-4|NA|TRBJ2-1
TGTGCCAGCAGTCGGAGACTAGCGGGGACCTACAATGAGCAGTTCTTC
CASSRRLAGTYNEQFF
>NA|TRBV18|NA|TRBJ2-1
TGTGCCAGCTCACCGAGAACAGGGCATGAGCAGTTCTTC
CASSPRTGHEQFF
>TRBD2|TRBV6-2/TRBV6-3|few|TRBJ2-5
TGTGCCAGCAGTGAATTGGAGGGCGGGGGATCAGAGACCCAGTACTTC
CASSELEGGGSETQYF
>TRBD1|TRBV5-5|many|TRBJ1-1
TGTGCCAGCAGTTTCCTGACAGGGTTGGACACTGAAGCTTTCTTT
CASSFLTGLDTEAFF
>NA|TRBV6-1|many|TRBJ1-5
TGTGCCAGTTCAGGGGGCAATCAGCCCCAGCATTTT
CASSGGNQPQHF
>NA|TRBV27|many|TRBJ2-7
TGTGCCAGCAGTTCCAACACCTACGAGCAGTACTTC
CASSSNTYEQYF